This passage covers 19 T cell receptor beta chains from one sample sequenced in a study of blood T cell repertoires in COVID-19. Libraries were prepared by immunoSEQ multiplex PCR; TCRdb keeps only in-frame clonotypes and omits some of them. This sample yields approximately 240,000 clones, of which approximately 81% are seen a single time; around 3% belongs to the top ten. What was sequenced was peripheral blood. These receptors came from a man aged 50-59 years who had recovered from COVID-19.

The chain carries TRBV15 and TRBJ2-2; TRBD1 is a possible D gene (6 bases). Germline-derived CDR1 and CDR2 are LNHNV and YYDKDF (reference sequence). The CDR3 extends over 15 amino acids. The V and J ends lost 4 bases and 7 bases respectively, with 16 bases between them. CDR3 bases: TGTGCCACCAGCAAACCGGGACCCAGGGGCGGGGAGCTGTTTTTT. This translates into CATSKPGPRGGELFF.

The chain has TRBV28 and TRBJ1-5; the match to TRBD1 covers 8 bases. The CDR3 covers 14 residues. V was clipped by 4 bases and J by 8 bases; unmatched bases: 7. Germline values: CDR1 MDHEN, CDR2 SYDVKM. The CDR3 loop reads CASSSRQGREPQHF. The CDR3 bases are TGTGCCAGCAGTTCCCGACAGGGGAGGGAGCCCCAGCATTTT.

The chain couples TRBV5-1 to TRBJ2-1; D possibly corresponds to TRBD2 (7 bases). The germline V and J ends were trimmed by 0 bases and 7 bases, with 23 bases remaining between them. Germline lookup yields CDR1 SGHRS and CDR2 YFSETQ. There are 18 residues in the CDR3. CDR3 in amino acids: CASSLAGSASGGGNEQFF. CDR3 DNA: TGCGCCAGCAGCTTGGCCGGATCAGCTAGCGGAGGGGGGAATGAGCAGTTCTTC.

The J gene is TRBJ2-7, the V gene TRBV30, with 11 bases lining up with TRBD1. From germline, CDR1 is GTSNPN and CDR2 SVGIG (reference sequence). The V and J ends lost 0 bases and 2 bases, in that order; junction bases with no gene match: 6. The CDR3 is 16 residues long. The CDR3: CAWSVLSGQGAYEQYF. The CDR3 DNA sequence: TGTGCCTGGAGTGTACTTTCGGGACAGGGGGCCTACGAGCAGTACTTC.

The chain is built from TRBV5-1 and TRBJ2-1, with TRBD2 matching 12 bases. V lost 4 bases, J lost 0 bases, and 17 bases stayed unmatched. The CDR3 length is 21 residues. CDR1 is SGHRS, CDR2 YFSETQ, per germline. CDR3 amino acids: CASSKGLAGLSTLNSYNEQFF. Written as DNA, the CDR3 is TGCGCCAGCAGCAAAGGACTAGCGGGACTTTCGACACTAAACTCCTACAATGAGCAGTTCTTC.

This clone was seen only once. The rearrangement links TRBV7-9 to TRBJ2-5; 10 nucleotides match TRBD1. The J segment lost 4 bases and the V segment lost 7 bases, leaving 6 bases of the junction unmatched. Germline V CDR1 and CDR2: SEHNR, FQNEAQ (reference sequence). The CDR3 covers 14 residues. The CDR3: CASTRQGAGETQYF. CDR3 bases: TGTGCCAGCACCCGACAGGGGGCGGGAGAGACCCAGTACTTC.

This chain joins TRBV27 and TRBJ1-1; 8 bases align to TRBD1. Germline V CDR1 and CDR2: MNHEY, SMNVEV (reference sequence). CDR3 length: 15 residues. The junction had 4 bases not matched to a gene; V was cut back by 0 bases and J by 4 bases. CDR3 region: CASSLSPGGPTEAFF. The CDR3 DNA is TGTGCCAGCAGTTTATCTCCAGGGGGCCCCACTGAAGCTTTCTTT.

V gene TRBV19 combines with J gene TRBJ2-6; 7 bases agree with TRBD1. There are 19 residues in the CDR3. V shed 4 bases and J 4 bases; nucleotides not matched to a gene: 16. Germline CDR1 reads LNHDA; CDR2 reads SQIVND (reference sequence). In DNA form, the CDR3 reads TGTGCCAGTAGTACCTCCGGGACAGCCACCCCAGGGGGGGCCAACGTCCTGACTTTC. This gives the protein CASSTSGTATPGGANVLTF.

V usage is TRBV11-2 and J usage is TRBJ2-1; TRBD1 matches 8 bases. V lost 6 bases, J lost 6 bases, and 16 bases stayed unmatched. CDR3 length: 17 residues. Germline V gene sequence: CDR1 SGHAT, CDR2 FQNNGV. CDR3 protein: CASSPPRRDRRFNEQFF. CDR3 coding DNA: TGTGCCAGCAGTCCCCCCCGCCGGGACAGGAGATTCAATGAGCAGTTCTTC.

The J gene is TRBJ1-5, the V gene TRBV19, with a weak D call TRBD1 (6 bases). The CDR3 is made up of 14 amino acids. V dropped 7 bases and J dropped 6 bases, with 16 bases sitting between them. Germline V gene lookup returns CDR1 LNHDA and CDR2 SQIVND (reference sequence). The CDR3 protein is CASNRGARGQPQHF. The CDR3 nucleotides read TGTGCCAGTAATCGGGGGGCGCGGGGTCAGCCCCAGCATTTT.

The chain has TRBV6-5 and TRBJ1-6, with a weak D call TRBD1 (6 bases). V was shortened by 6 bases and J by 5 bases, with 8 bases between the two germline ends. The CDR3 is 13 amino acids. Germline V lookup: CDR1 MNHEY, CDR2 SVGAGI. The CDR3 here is CASRRQDNSPLHF. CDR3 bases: TGTGCCAGCAGGCGACAGGATAATTCACCCCTCCACTTT.

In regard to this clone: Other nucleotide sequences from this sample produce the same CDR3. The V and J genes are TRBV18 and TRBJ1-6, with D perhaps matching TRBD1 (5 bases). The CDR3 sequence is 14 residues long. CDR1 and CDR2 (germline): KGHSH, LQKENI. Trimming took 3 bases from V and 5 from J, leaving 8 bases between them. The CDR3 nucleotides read TGTGCCAGCTCACCTCGACAGAATAATTCACCCCTCCACTTT. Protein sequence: CASSPRQNNSPLHF.

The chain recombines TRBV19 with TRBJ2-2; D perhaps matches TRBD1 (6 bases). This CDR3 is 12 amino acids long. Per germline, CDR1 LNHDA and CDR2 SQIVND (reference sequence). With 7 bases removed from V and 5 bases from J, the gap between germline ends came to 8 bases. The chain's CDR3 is CASIGGTGELFF. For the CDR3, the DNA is TGTGCCAGTATAGGGGGTACCGGGGAGCTGTTTTTT.

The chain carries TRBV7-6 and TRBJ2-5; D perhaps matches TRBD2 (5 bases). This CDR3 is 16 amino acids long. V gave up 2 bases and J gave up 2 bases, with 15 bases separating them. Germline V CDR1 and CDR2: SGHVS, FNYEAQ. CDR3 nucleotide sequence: TGTGCCAGCAGCTTAAGGGCGGTCGGAGGTCAAGAGACCCAGTACTTC. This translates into CASSLRAVGGQETQYF.

The CDR3 DNA is TGCGCCAGCAGCCAAGACCCTCAGGGGGGTTTTCGAAACACCATATATTTT. It encodes CASSQDPQGGFRNTIYF. The chain has TRBV4-1 and TRBJ1-3, with 7 bases aligning to TRBD1. The CDR3 sequence is 17 residues long. The V gene's germline CDR1 is MGHRA and CDR2 YSYEKL. J lost 5 bases, V lost 0 bases, and 10 bases had no gene match.

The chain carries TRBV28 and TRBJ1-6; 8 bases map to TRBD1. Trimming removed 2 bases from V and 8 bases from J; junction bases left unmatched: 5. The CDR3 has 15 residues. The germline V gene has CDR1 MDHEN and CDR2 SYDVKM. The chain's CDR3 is CASSLPGQVDSPLHF. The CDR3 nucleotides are TGTGCCAGCAGTTTACCGGGACAGGTAGATTCACCCCTCCACTTT.

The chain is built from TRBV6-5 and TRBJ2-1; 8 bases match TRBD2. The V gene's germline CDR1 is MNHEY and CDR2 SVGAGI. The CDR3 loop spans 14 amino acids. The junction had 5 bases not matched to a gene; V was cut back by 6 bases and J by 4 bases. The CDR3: CASRTLAVYNEQFF. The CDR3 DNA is TGTGCCAGCAGGACACTAGCGGTATACAATGAGCAGTTCTTC.

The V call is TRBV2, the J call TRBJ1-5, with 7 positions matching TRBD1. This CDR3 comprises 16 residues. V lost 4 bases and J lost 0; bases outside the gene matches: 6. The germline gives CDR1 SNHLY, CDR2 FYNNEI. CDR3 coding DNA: TGTGCCAGCAGTGCTCCGGGACAGCGTAGCAATCAGCCCCAGCATTTT. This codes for CASSAPGQRSNQPQHF. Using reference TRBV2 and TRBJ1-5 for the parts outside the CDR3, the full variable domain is EPEVTQTPSHQVTQMGQEVILRCVPISNHLYFYWYRQILGQKVEFLVSFYNNEISEKSEIFDDQFSVERPDGSNFTLKIRSTKLEDSAMYFCASSAPGQRSNQPQHFGDGTRLSIL.

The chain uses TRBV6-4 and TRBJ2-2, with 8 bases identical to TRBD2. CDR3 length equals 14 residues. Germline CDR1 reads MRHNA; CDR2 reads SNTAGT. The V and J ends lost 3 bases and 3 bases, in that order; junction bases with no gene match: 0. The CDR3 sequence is CASSERGDTGELFF. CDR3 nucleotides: TGTGCCAGCAGTGAGCGGGGGGACACCGGGGAGCTGTTTTTT.